This TCR beta chain was identified during a study of blood T cell repertoires in COVID-19. Study in general: Whether acute or convalescent, the COVID-19 samples came from the United States, Italy and Spain. PBMCs, B-cell-depleted T cells, or T cells provided the cDNA or gDNA that made up the material.

The assay was immunoSEQ multiplex PCR, and TCRdb's table has in-frame clones only and misses some. The sample records just over 300,000 clones, around 90% being singletons. This TCR came from a man aged 18-30 years with active or convalescent COVID-19. The sample was peripheral blood.

CDR3 residues: CASSPRLAGGPKDYNEQFF. DNA for the CDR3: TGTGCCAGCAGCCCACGACTAGCGGGAGGGCCGAAGGACTACAATGAGCAGTTCTTC. The chain couples TRBV3-1 (or the pseudogene TRBV3-2) to TRBJ2-1, with 14 bases lining up with TRBD2. V lost 4 bases and J lost 3; bases outside the gene matches: 11. This CDR3 has 19 amino acids. Germline-derived CDR1 and CDR2 are LGHDT and YNNKEL (reference sequence).